This TCR beta chain was obtained from a study of blood T cell repertoires in COVID-19. As for the study in general: Sites in the United States, Italy and Spain provided acute and convalescent COVID-19 samples.

V was shortened by 5 bases and J by 1 base, with 9 bases between the two germline ends. Germline lookup yields CDR1 SGHKS and CDR2 YYEKEE (reference sequence). This CDR3 has 13 amino acids. Clones were read by immunoSEQ multiplex PCR, and TCRdb kept only the in-frame ones, dropping some. The table includes 250,000 or so clones, approximately 90% detected once. Only a few counts were recorded for this clone. The sequenced material came from peripheral blood. This receptor was taken from a woman aged 25-40 years with active or convalescent COVID-19. The chain joins TRBV5-5 to TRBJ1-1, with TRBD1 as a possible D gene (6 bases). CDR3 loop: CASRLTGNTEAFF. DNA for the CDR3: TGTGCCAGCAGGCTGACAGGGAACACTGAAGCTTTCTTT.